Listed below are T cell receptor beta chains from one sample, sequenced in a study of blood T cell repertoires in COVID-19. Using immunoSEQ multiplex PCR, the repertoire was profiled, and TCRdb retains in-frame clones only, with some absent. The data show about 360,000 clones, around 90% seen once. Material: peripheral blood. These receptors were collected from a human donor in a cohort sampled during active COVID-19. Each CDR3 is given with its conserved first and last residue. The D gene is left open where the match is weak. For some rows the clone size is stated as once, few or many, or as a class when expanded; others skip it.

V	D	J	size	CDR3	DNA
TRBV10-3	TRBD1	TRBJ2-7	NA	CAIRRTGNSYEQYF	TGTGCCATCAGACGGACAGGGAATTCCTACGAGCAGTACTTC
TRBV10-3	TRBD1	TRBJ2-7	NA	CAISPGQGPGNSYEQYF	TGTGCCATCAGTCCTGGACAGGGGCCCGGGAACTCCTACGAGCAGTACTTC
TRBV6-4	TRBD1	TRBJ1-2	NA	CASRDTGGADYGYTF	TGTGCCAGCAGGGATACAGGGGGCGCTGACTATGGCTACACCTTC
TRBV4-1	NA	TRBJ1-3	NA	CASSQFSTGSWNTIYF	TGCGCCAGCAGCCAGTTTTCTACAGGGTCTTGGAACACCATATATTTT
TRBV19	NA	TRBJ1-5	NA	CASSPWTDYSNQPQHF	TGTGCCAGTAGTCCGTGGACAGATTATAGCAATCAGCCCCAGCATTTT
TRBV19	TRBD1	TRBJ1-1	NA	CASSMGTETEAFF	TGTGCCAGTAGTATGGGGACAGAGACTGAAGCTTTCTTT
TRBV6-5	TRBD1	TRBJ2-7	NA	CASSTGTANYEQYF	TGTGCCAGCAGTACCGGGACAGCTAACTACGAGCAGTACTTC
TRBV5-4	NA	TRBJ1-1	NA	CASSPQEGRATEAFF	TGTGCCAGCAGCCCTCAAGAGGGTAGGGCCACTGAAGCTTTCTTT
TRBV5-1	TRBD2	TRBJ2-1	NA	CASSLEQREYNEQFF	TGCGCCAGCAGCTTGGAGCAGCGGGAATACAATGAGCAGTTCTTC
TRBV6-5	TRBD1	TRBJ1-2	NA	CASRIDRDSRGYTF	TGTGCCAGCAGAATCGACCGGGACAGCAGGGGCTACACCTTC
TRBV9	NA	TRBJ2-7	NA	CASSVTVDSAHEQYF	TGTGCCAGCAGCGTTACTGTGGACTCAGCCCACGAGCAGTACTTC
TRBV30	NA	TRBJ1-3	NA	CAWSVLGGNTIYF	TGTGCCTGGAGTGTACTTGGTGGAAACACCATATATTTT
TRBV29-1	TRBD1	TRBJ1-4	few	CSVRQGSGNEKLFF	TGCAGCGTTCGACAGGGTTCGGGTAATGAAAAACTGTTTTTT
TRBV9	TRBD1	TRBJ2-3	NA	CASSVGGGTGTTDTQYF	TGTGCCAGCAGCGTCGGAGGTGGGACAGGGACAACAGATACGCAGTATTTT
TRBV7-3	TRBD2	TRBJ2-5	NA	CASSLAGGVQTQYF	TGTGCCAGCAGCCTAGCGGGCGGAGTCCAGACCCAGTACTTC
TRBV30	NA	TRBJ1-5	NA	CAWSAKFGTSSNQPQHF	TGTGCCTGGAGTGCCAAATTCGGGACATCTAGCAATCAGCCCCAGCATTTT
TRBV5-4	NA	TRBJ1-1	few	CASSLRGNTEAFF	TGTGCCAGCAGCTTACGAGGGAACACTGAAGCTTTCTTT
TRBV3-1/TRBV3-2	TRBD2	TRBJ2-5	NA	CASSQGRLAGETQYF	TGTGCCAGCAGCCAAGGGCGACTAGCGGGAGAGACCCAGTACTTC
TRBV4-2	NA	TRBJ2-7	once	CASSRIIGGQGAYEQYF	TGTGCCAGCAGCCGAATCATCGGGGGGCAGGGGGCTTACGAGCAGTACTTC
TRBV4-1	NA	TRBJ1-6	NA	CASSQVNSPLHF	TGCGCCAGCAGCCAAGTAAATTCACCCCTCCACTTT
TRBV6-5	NA	TRBJ2-2	NA	CASAKEGARKLFF	TGTGCCAGCGCCAAGGAGGGGGCGAGGAAGCTGTTTTTT
TRBV5-1	TRBD1	TRBJ2-3	once	CASSLMDRGRTDTQYF	TGCGCCAGCAGCTTGATGGACAGGGGAAGGACAGATACGCAGTATTTT
TRBV4-1	NA	TRBJ2-4	NA	CASSQGDTARLAKNIQYF	TGCGCCAGCAGCCAGGGGGACACAGCTCGTCTAGCCAAAAACATTCAGTACTTC
TRBV10-1	NA	TRBJ2-7	few	CASSGQSAYEQYF	TGCGCCAGCAGTGGACAGTCGGCCTACGAGCAGTACTTC
TRBV30	TRBD1	TRBJ1-2	NA	CAWTRTGRNYGYTF	TGTGCCTGGACTAGGACAGGGAGGAACTATGGCTACACCTTC
TRBV14	NA	TRBJ1-6	NA	CASSQNRVNSPLHF	TGTGCCAGCAGCCAGAACAGGGTCAATTCACCCCTCCACTTT
TRBV28	NA	TRBJ1-1	NA	CASSFAGSDMNTEAFF	TGTGCCAGCAGTTTCGCCGGGAGCGATATGAACACTGAAGCTTTCTTT
TRBV11-2	TRBD2	TRBJ2-3	few	CASSFLAGGLTDTQYF	TGTGCCAGCAGCTTTCTAGCGGGGGGCCTCACAGATACGCAGTATTTT
TRBV5-4	NA	TRBJ2-7	NA	CASSLRGRTYEQYF	TGTGCCAGCAGCTTGCGTGGCAGAACCTACGAGCAGTACTTC
TRBV5-1	NA	TRBJ1-4	once	CASSLEGRDLEKLFF	TGCGCCAGCAGCTTGGAAGGCAGGGATCTTGAAAAACTGTTTTTT
TRBV5-4	NA	TRBJ1-1	NA	CASSRAMTQNTEAFF	TGTGCCAGCAGCCGAGCCATGACACAAAACACTGAAGCTTTCTTT
TRBV29-1	TRBD1	TRBJ1-2	NA	CSVERDRGDYGYTF	TGCAGCGTTGAGCGGGACAGAGGAGACTATGGCTACACCTTC
TRBV9	NA	TRBJ2-3	NA	CASSVATRDTQYF	TGTGCCAGCAGCGTAGCTACGCGAGATACGCAGTATTTT
TRBV4-2	TRBD2	TRBJ2-5	NA	CASSQDARGGGETQYF	TGTGCCAGCAGCCAAGACGCTCGGGGGGGCGGCGAGACCCAGTACTTC
TRBV9	TRBD2	TRBJ2-1	NA	CASSVSGGAGNEQFF	TGTGCCAGCAGCGTTAGCGGGGGGGCGGGTAATGAGCAGTTCTTC
TRBV4-2	TRBD2	TRBJ2-2	NA	CASSQLAGGSTGELFF	TGTGCCAGCAGCCAATTAGCGGGAGGGAGCACCGGGGAGCTGTTTTTT
TRBV5-1	TRBD2	TRBJ2-2	NA	CASSWRSGLAGAGELFF	TGCGCCAGCAGCTGGCGGTCGGGACTAGCGGGAGCCGGGGAGCTGTTTTTT
TRBV28	NA	TRBJ1-3	NA	CATKQGSGNTIYF	TGTGCCACTAAGCAGGGATCCGGAAACACCATATATTTT
TRBV5-1	NA	TRBJ2-1	NA	CASSKEEATNNEQFF	TGCGCCAGCAGCAAAGAGGAGGCTACAAACAATGAGCAGTTCTTC
TRBV28	TRBD2	TRBJ2-2	NA	CASSLDVAGAGELFF	TGTGCCAGCAGTCTGGACGTAGCGGGGGCCGGGGAGCTGTTTTTT
TRBV19	TRBD1	TRBJ1-2	NA	CASSLGTEGLYGYTF	TGTGCCAGTAGTCTCGGGACAGAGGGACTTTATGGCTACACCTTC
TRBV7-4	NA	TRBJ1-1	NA	CASSSRDIEAFF	TGTGCCAGCAGCTCCAGGGACATTGAAGCTTTCTTT
TRBV7-8	NA	TRBJ1-3	NA	CASSLGGLRNTIYF	TGTGCCAGCAGCTTAGGAGGTTTGAGAAACACCATATATTTT
TRBV5-1	TRBD1	TRBJ2-5	NA	CASSLAVETGGGETQYF	TGCGCCAGCAGCTTGGCCGTGGAGACAGGGGGCGGGGAGACCCAGTACTTC
TRBV19	NA	TRBJ1-2	NA	CASSIRGSYGYTF	TGTGCCAGTAGTATTCGGGGGAGCTATGGCTACACCTTC
TRBV12-3/TRBV12-4	NA	TRBJ1-5	NA	CASSTGHEQPQHF	TGTGCCAGCAGTACAGGGCATGAACAGCCCCAGCATTTT